The 18 T cell receptor beta chains listed next were all sequenced from one sample in a study of T cell responses to AZD1222 COVID-19 vaccine. Using immunoSEQ multiplex PCR, the repertoire was profiled, and TCRdb retains in-frame clones only, with some absent. Among about 130,000 clones listed, roughly 92% were seen once. The sample was peripheral blood, taken on day 0 of AZD1222 vaccination. These receptor sequences come from an adult in good health.

The rearrangement joins TRBV6-4 to TRBJ1-6; TRBD1 matches at 9 bases. The V and J ends lost 5 bases and 6 bases, in that order; junction bases with no gene match: 8. Germline V lookup: CDR1 MRHNA, CDR2 SNTAGT. The CDR3 is 16 amino acids. The CDR3 DNA sequence: TGTGCCAGCAGTCACCGGGACAGGGTCCCTAATTCACCCCTCCACTTT. Encoded protein: CASSHRDRVPNSPLHF.

This clone was seen once. The gene calls are TRBV5-1 and TRBJ2-5, with 7 bases fitting TRBD1. This CDR3 spans 12 amino acids. The J segment lost 5 bases and the V segment lost 5 bases, leaving 3 bases of the junction unmatched. Germline lookup yields CDR1 SGHRS and CDR2 YFSETQ. The CDR3 DNA is TGCGCCAGCAGAGGGGGCGGGGAGACCCAGTACTTC. It yields the protein CASRGGGETQYF.

The chain uses TRBV14 and TRBJ2-1, with D unresolved. This CDR3 comprises 13 residues. V shed 1 base and J shed 10 bases, with 11 bases lying between them. Germline CDR1 is SGHDN and CDR2 is FVKESK. CDR3 nucleotides: TGTGCCAGCAGCCAAGCCACTATCGAGGAGCAGTTCTTC. It specifies CASSQATIEEQFF.

The chain uses TRBV29-1 and TRBJ2-1; 15 bases match TRBD2. CDR3 length: 15 amino acids. Germline lookup yields CDR1 SQVTM and CDR2 ANQGSEA. Trimming removed 5 bases from V and 3 bases from J; junction bases left unmatched: 2. The CDR3 DNA sequence: TGCAGCGTTCGGACTAGCGGGAGGGTCTACAATGAGCAGTTCTTC. Residues: CSVRTSGRVYNEQFF.

The chain joins TRBV6-1 to TRBJ1-5; D is perhaps TRBD1 (5 bases). The V gene's germline CDR1 is MNHNS and CDR2 SASEGT. The CDR3 is 14 amino acids. V was trimmed by 3 bases and J by 4 bases, leaving 10 bases between them. The CDR3 coding sequence is TGTGCCAGCAGTGAGGGAGGGGAGAATCAGCCCCAGCATTTT. Translated: CASSEGGENQPQHF.

The rearrangement joins TRBV28 to TRBJ2-2, with a possible D match to TRBD2 (6 bases). Trimming stripped 8 bases from V and 4 bases from J, with 14 bases between. The germline V gene has CDR1 MDHEN and CDR2 SYDVKM. CDR3 length: 14 residues. The CDR3 is CASWGDLGTGELFF. CDR3 bases: TGTGCCAGCTGGGGGGATCTGGGCACCGGGGAGCTGTTTTTT.

This clone was detected only once. The chain carries TRBV7-7 and TRBJ2-3; D unclear. CDR3 size: 14 residues. CDR1 is SSHAT, CDR2 FNYEAQ, per germline (reference sequence). V was pared by 4 bases and J by 7 bases, with 15 bases between. CDR3 coding DNA: TGTGCCAGCAGCTCCGCGGTAGGCCCGAATACGCAGTATTTT. Its translation is CASSSAVGPNTQYF.

The chain couples TRBV5-4 to TRBJ1-5; the match to TRBD1 covers 9 bases. The CDR3 contains 15 residues. Germline values: CDR1 SGHNT, CDR2 YYREEE (reference sequence). The trim removed 4 bases at V and 4 bases at J, leaving 6 bases unmatched. DNA of the CDR3: TGTGCCAGCAGCCCCGACAGGGGGGTTAATCAGCCCCAGCATTTT. It codes for CASSPDRGVNQPQHF.

The chain uses TRBV3-1 (or the pseudogene TRBV3-2) and TRBJ2-1; 9 nucleotides align to TRBD2. Looked up from germline, CDR1 is LGHDT and CDR2 is YNNKEL (reference sequence). Trimming cost V 4 bases and J 6 bases; bases outside gene matches: 13. The CDR3 loop spans 17 amino acids. For the CDR3, the DNA is TGTGCCAGCAGCCTCAAAGCCGGAGCGGGAGGCACCAATGAGCAGTTCTTC. Protein sequence: CASSLKAGAGGTNEQFF.

This chain links TRBV5-5 with TRBJ1-6; 7 bases are a match to TRBD1. The ends lost 4 bases at V and 7 bases at J; junction bases unmatched: 8. Looked up from germline, CDR1 is SGHKS and CDR2 is YYEKEE (reference sequence). The CDR3 has 15 residues. CDR3 amino acids: CASSHSGQRNSPLHF. Here the CDR3 DNA reads TGTGCCAGCAGCCACTCGGGACAGCGCAATTCACCCCTCCACTTT.

The chain employs TRBV7-2 and TRBJ1-1, with D possibly being TRBD1 (5 bases). The V and J ends lost 8 bases and 6 bases respectively, with 10 bases between them. Germline lookup yields CDR1 SGHTA and CDR2 FQGNSA. This CDR3 comprises 11 residues. CDR3 region: CASSQGSEAFF. DNA for the CDR3: TGTGCCAGCTCCCAGGGATCTGAAGCTTTCTTT.

This clone was seen only once. The chain carries TRBV19 and TRBJ1-3, with D uncertain. Per the germline V gene, CDR1 is LNHDA and CDR2 is SQIVND (reference sequence). The V and J ends lost 5 bases and 0 bases respectively, with 8 bases between them. The CDR3 loop spans 14 amino acids. The CDR3 DNA reads TGTGCCAGTAGTCCTTCTGGCTCTGGAAACACCATATATTTT. Protein product: CASSPSGSGNTIYF.

V is TRBV10-3 and J is TRBJ2-1, with a possible D match to TRBD2 (5 bases). Trimming took off 8 bases at V and 5 bases at J, with 10 bases between the two ends. Germline V lookup: CDR1 ENHRY, CDR2 SYGVKD. The CDR3 consists of 12 residues. The CDR3 reads CAIGKRNNEQFF. Written as DNA, the CDR3 is TGTGCCATCGGTAAGCGGAACAATGAGCAGTTCTTC.

This chain connects TRBV6-5 to TRBJ1-1; D might be TRBD1 (5 bases). The CDR3 contains 12 residues. Trimming removed 9 bases at V and 6 bases at J, with 14 bases between. Germline V gives CDR1 MNHEY, CDR2 SVGAGI. CDR3 in DNA: TGTGCCAGATTTCAGGGTCGCCCTGAAGCTTTCTTT. Residues: CARFQGRPEAFF.

V gene TRBV2 combines with J gene TRBJ1-1; no reliable D call. This CDR3 spans 13 amino acids. Trimming stripped 7 bases from V and 1 base from J, with 10 bases between. Germline-derived CDR1 and CDR2 are SNHLY and FYNNEI. CDR3 loop: CASTRMGNTEAFF. CDR3 sequence (DNA): TGTGCCAGCACCCGGATGGGGAACACTGAAGCTTTCTTT.

The chain employs TRBV20-1 and TRBJ2-3, with TRBD2 matching over 12 bases. Losses at the gene ends were 3 bases for V and 8 bases for J; bases not matched to a gene: 9. The CDR3 loop spans 15 amino acids. The V gene's germline CDR1 is DFQATT and CDR2 SNEGSKA (reference sequence). The CDR3 loop reads CSASPSGRGLGTQYF. For the CDR3, the DNA is TGCAGTGCTAGTCCTAGCGGGAGGGGTCTGGGTACGCAGTATTTT.

V usage is TRBV5-5 and J usage is TRBJ2-1, with 12 bases matching TRBD2. Trimming took 4 bases from V and 8 from J; bases not matched to a gene: 7. Per the germline V gene, CDR1 is SGHKS and CDR2 is YYEKEE (reference sequence). CDR3 size: 15 residues. CDR3 residues: CASSPRLAGEDEQFF. The CDR3 DNA follows: TGTGCCAGCAGCCCGCGACTAGCGGGAGAGGATGAGCAGTTCTTC. Supplemented by reference TRBV5-5 and TRBJ2-1, the full variable domain reads DAGVTQSPTHLIKTRGQQVTLRCSPISGHKSVSWYQQVLGQGPQFIFQYYEKEERGRGNFPDRFSARQFPNYSSELNVNALLLGDSALYLCASSPRLAGEDEQFFGPGTRLTVL.

V usage is TRBV9 and J usage is TRBJ2-7; weak D call: TRBD1 (5 bases). Trimming removed 3 bases from V and 4 bases from J, with 17 bases in between. CDR3 length: 15 amino acids. Looked up from germline, CDR1 is SGDLS and CDR2 is YYNGEE. The CDR3 protein is CASSASFDSQYEQYF. For the CDR3, the DNA is TGTGCCAGCAGCGCCTCGTTCGACAGCCAATACGAGCAGTACTTC.